Listed below are T cell receptor beta chains from one sample, sequenced in a study of beta chain features in type 1 diabetes. TCRdb keeps only in-frame clones here, not all; method: immunoSEQ multiplex PCR. The sample has some 900,000 clones; 17% are singletons. Material: naive CD4+ T cells from blood. Receptors originate from a woman aged 18-30 years in good health. CDR3s include the opening cysteine and the closing phenylalanine or tryptophan. Each record gives: J gene, D gene, V gene, clone size, CDR3 protein, CDR3 DNA. A D gene is named only where the DNA matches it firmly. The size of a clone is reported for some rows only, either as once, few or many, or as a class for expanded clones.

TRBJ1-2	NA	TRBV29-1	NA	CSSQRANYGYTF	TGCAGCTCACAAAGGGCTAACTATGGCTACACCTTC
TRBJ2-7	NA	TRBV28	NA	CASSSAQGYEQYF	TGTGCCAGCAGTTCGGCCCAGGGTTACGAGCAGTACTTC
TRBJ1-2	NA	TRBV18	few	CASSPGTAYGYTF	TGTGCCAGCTCACCCGGGACGGCCTATGGCTACACCTTC
TRBJ2-3	NA	TRBV21-1	NA	CASSTRGGTDTQYF	TGTGCCAGCAGCACTAGGGGAGGCACAGATACGCAGTATTTT
TRBJ2-6	NA	TRBV19	NA	CAGSYSGANVLTF	TGTGCCGGATCATACTCTGGGGCCAACGTCCTGACTTTC
TRBJ1-1	NA	TRBV2	few	CASRSQPTEAFF	TGTGCCAGCCGGTCCCAGCCCACTGAAGCTTTCTTT
TRBJ2-1	TRBD1	TRBV29-1	NA	CSVAPGQTYNEQFF	TGCAGCGTTGCTCCGGGACAGACCTACAATGAGCAGTTCTTC
TRBJ1-1	NA	TRBV7-8	NA	CASSFQGSTEAFF	TGTGCCAGCAGCTTTCAGGGGAGCACTGAAGCTTTCTTT
TRBJ2-2	NA	TRBV2	few	CASKGQSNTGELFF	TGTGCCAGCAAAGGACAGTCGAACACCGGGGAGCTGTTTTTT
TRBJ2-7	NA	TRBV11-2	NA	CASSLDLSGGAISYEQYF	TGTGCCAGCAGCTTAGATCTAAGTGGAGGGGCTATCTCCTACGAGCAGTACTTC
TRBJ1-1	TRBD1	TRBV11-3	NA	CASSLDTGEGNTEAFF	TGTGCCAGCAGCTTAGATACAGGGGAAGGGAACACTGAAGCTTTCTTT
TRBJ2-3	NA	TRBV5-4	NA	CASSYRLGSTDTQYF	TGTGCCAGCAGCTACAGGCTGGGGAGCACAGATACGCAGTATTTT
TRBJ2-5	NA	TRBV18	few	CASSPGSTASQYF	TGTGCCAGCTCACCCGGGAGTACTGCGTCCCAGTACTTC
TRBJ2-1	TRBD2	TRBV7-3	few	CASSPTSGRYNEQFF	TGTGCCAGCAGCCCAACTAGCGGGAGGTACAATGAGCAGTTCTTC
TRBJ2-2	TRBD1	TRBV6-5	few	CASSQTGSNTGELFF	TGTGCCAGCAGTCAGACAGGGTCGAACACCGGGGAGCTGTTTTTT
TRBJ2-5	NA	TRBV5-4	NA	CASSRAQGSPETQYF	TGTGCCAGCAGCCGGGCCCAGGGGTCTCCAGAGACCCAGTACTTC